The next 26 T cell receptor beta chains were all read from a single sample in a study of vaccination and CD4 T cells after COVID-19. Cultured CD4+ T-cell DNA underwent Oncomine TCR Beta short-read sequencing. From the PCR reads, TCRdb called clonotypes with MiXCR, one entry per CDR3 protein. The profile shows 15,000 or so distinct CDR3 sequences, about 54% of them singletons. Described treatment: roughly 10-day PBMC culture with coronavirus spike peptide pools or control peptides (ViraFEST assay). Their cognate antigens are unknown. Sequenced sample: CD4+ T cells from blood, cultured in vitro. The receptors derive from a human donor who had recovered from COVID-19.

This clonotype occurred a few times. This chain joins TRBV6-1 and TRBJ2-3; D uncertain. The CDR3 is 12 amino acids. V was shortened by 6 bases and J by 0 bases, with 4 bases between the two germline ends. Looked up from germline, CDR1 is MNHNS and CDR2 is SASEGT. The CDR3 region is CASSPSTDTQYF. In DNA, the CDR3 is TGTGCCAGCAGCCCTAGCACAGATACGCAGTATTTT.

V is TRBV20-1 and J is TRBJ1-6; D possibly corresponds to TRBD1 (5 bases). This CDR3 is built from 12 residues. Germline CDR1 and CDR2: DFQATT and SNEGSKA (reference sequence). The ends were cut back, 2 bases at V and 7 bases at J, with 6 bases in the middle. CDR3 DNA sequence: TGCAGTGCTAGACGGGGCAATTCACCCCTCCACTTT. Protein: CSARRGNSPLHF.

This clonotype has just a few counts. This chain links TRBV7-9 with TRBJ1-1, with TRBD1 matching 9 bases. Per the germline V gene, CDR1 is SEHNR and CDR2 is FQNEAQ (reference sequence). The CDR3 runs 15 residues. V was pared by 4 bases and J by 1 base, with 4 bases of the junction left unmatched. CDR3 coding DNA: TGTGCCAGCAGCTGGCCGGGACAGGGGAACACTGAAGCTTTCTTT. Translated: CASSWPGQGNTEAFF. Full variable domain (outside the CDR3, taken from reference TRBV7-9 and TRBJ1-1): DTGVSQNPRHKITKRGQNVTFRCDPISEHNRLYWYRQTLGQGPEFLTYFQNEAQLEKSRLLSDRFSAERPKGSFSTLEIQRTEQGDSAMYLCASSWPGQGNTEAFFGQGTRLTVV.

In this sample, this clonotype turned up once. This chain links TRBV19 with TRBJ1-2; 11 bases map to TRBD1. V lost 5 bases, J lost 5 bases, and 16 bases stayed unmatched. The CDR3 totals 18 residues. Germline V gene lookup returns CDR1 LNHDA and CDR2 SQIVND (reference sequence). This chain's CDR3 is CASSDRGQGALTFYGYTF. CDR3 DNA sequence: TGTGCCAGTAGTGACAGAGGACAGGGGGCTTTAACCTTTTATGGCTACACCTTC.

The chain links TRBV20-1 to TRBJ1-6; 10 bases align to TRBD1. CDR1 and CDR2 from the germline V gene are DFQATT and SNEGSKA (reference sequence). The CDR3 loop spans 14 amino acids. J lost 8 bases, V lost 3 bases, and 4 bases had no gene match. This chain's CDR3 is CSARGQGRDSPLHF. Here the CDR3 DNA reads TGCAGTGCTAGGGGACAGGGGAGAGATTCACCCCTCCACTTT.

The chain joins TRBV20-1 to TRBJ1-2; a weak D match, TRBD1 (6 bases). This CDR3 contains 12 residues. Germline V gives CDR1 DFQATT, CDR2 SNEGSKA (reference sequence). Trimming removed 2 bases at V and 2 bases at J, with 6 bases between. CDR3 region: CSARQGNYGYTF. CDR3 in DNA: TGCAGTGCTAGACAGGGGAACTATGGCTACACCTTC.

This chain joins TRBV7-9 and TRBJ2-7; perhaps TRBD2 as D (5 bases). Germline CDR1 is SEHNR and CDR2 is FQNEAQ (reference sequence). The length of the CDR3 is 14 residues. V lost 5 bases and J lost 2, with 13 bases in between. The CDR3 nucleotides are TGTGCCAGCAGCCAAGGAGCGGTTGCCTACGAGCAGTACTTC. This gives the protein CASSQGAVAYEQYF.

In its sample, this clonotype was seen once. This chain links TRBV9 with TRBJ2-1, with TRBD1 matching over 9 bases. The CDR3 extends over 15 amino acids. Looked up from germline, CDR1 is SGDLS and CDR2 is YYNGEE. V lost 4 bases and J lost 4; bases outside the gene matches: 6. The CDR3: CASSPTGGRYNEQFF. The DNA for the CDR3 is TGTGCCAGCAGCCCAACAGGGGGCCGGTACAATGAGCAGTTCTTC.

V usage is TRBV20-1 and J usage is TRBJ2-3, with 9 bases lining up with TRBD2. Trimming at V came to 3 bases and at J to 3 bases, leaving 7 bases not matched to a gene. From germline, CDR1 is DFQATT and CDR2 SNEGSKA (reference sequence). CDR3 length: 15 residues. CDR3 region: CSASSSSGTTDTQYF. CDR3 bases: TGCAGTGCTAGTTCTTCTAGCGGGACAACAGATACGCAGTATTTT.

The chain recombines TRBV2 with TRBJ1-2, with TRBD1 matching over 10 bases. The CDR3 loop spans 15 amino acids. The germline CDR1 and CDR2 sequences are SNHLY and FYNNEI. V lost 3 bases and J lost 7; bases outside the gene matches: 8. CDR3 nucleotide sequence: TGTGCCAGCAGTGATTTGACAGGGGGCGCGAGTGGCTACACCTTC. Amino acids: CASSDLTGGASGYTF. Looking up the rest from reference TRBV2 and TRBJ1-2 gives the full variable domain: EPEVTQTPSHQVTQMGQEVILRCVPISNHLYFYWYRQILGQKVEFLVSFYNNEISEKSEIFDDQFSVERPDGSNFTLKIRSTKLEDSAMYFCASSDLTGGASGYTFGSGTRLTVV.

V and J are TRBV20-1 and TRBJ1-1, with 7 bases aligning to TRBD1. With V trimmed by 4 bases and J by 5 bases, 7 bases remained unmatched. The CDR3 is 13 residues long. The germline gives CDR1 DFQATT, CDR2 SNEGSKA (reference sequence). This CDR3 is CSATEGAETEAFF. CDR3 bases: TGCAGTGCTACCGAGGGGGCGGAAACTGAAGCTTTCTTT.

This clonotype occurred once. V and J are TRBV6-7 and TRBJ1-6, with D hard to call. TRBV6-7 is identified as an open reading frame with a role that is uncertain. This CDR3 has 18 amino acids. The ends were cut back, 8 bases at V and 1 base at J, with 21 bases in the middle. CDR3 sequence (DNA): TGTGCCAGCCCACGAAACAACTCCAAACGTTCCTATAATTCACCCCTCCACTTT. Amino acid sequence: CASPRNNSKRSYNSPLHF.

The gene calls are TRBV6-1 and TRBJ2-6; tentative D call: TRBD1 (6 bases). Trimming took off 7 bases at V and 2 bases at J, with 18 bases between the two ends. This CDR3 region has 17 residues. Germline assignment: CDR1 MNHNS and CDR2 SASEGT. In DNA form, the CDR3 reads TGTGCCAGCAAAAACAGGGTCTTTTCAACTGGGGCCAACGTCCTGACTTTC. Translation gives CASKNRVFSTGANVLTF.

The chain joins TRBV12-3 or TRBV12-4 to TRBJ1-2, with a weak D call TRBD1 (6 bases). There are 13 residues in the CDR3. Between the trimmed V and J ends, which lost 8 bases and 2 bases, there was a span of 12 bases. The CDR3 region is CASQGGRNYGYTF. The CDR3 DNA follows: TGTGCCAGCCAAGGGGGTAGGAACTATGGCTACACCTTC.

The sample holds one count of this clonotype. The genes are TRBV19 and TRBJ1-1; tentatively, D is TRBD1 (5 bases). The germline gives CDR1 LNHDA, CDR2 SQIVND (reference sequence). This CDR3 is 14 amino acids long. V was clipped by 5 bases and J by 0 bases, with 10 bases between them. The CDR3 protein is CASSGGLLNTEAFF. The CDR3 DNA follows: TGTGCCAGTAGTGGGGGTCTTCTGAACACTGAAGCTTTCTTT.

This chain links TRBV7-6 with TRBJ1-3, with 8 bases identical to TRBD1. Losses at the gene ends were 4 bases for V and 0 bases for J; bases not matched to a gene: 8. CDR1 and CDR2 (germline): SGHVS, FNYEAQ. The CDR3 is 17 amino acids. CDR3 sequence: CASSSHTGGSSGNTIYF. CDR3 DNA: TGTGCCAGCAGCTCCCATACAGGGGGGAGCTCTGGAAACACCATATATTTT.

The chain employs TRBV6-1 and TRBJ2-7; D is unresolved. The CDR3 is made up of 12 amino acids. Germline values: CDR1 MNHNS, CDR2 SASEGT. V lost 6 bases to trimming and J lost 7 bases, with 13 bases between them. The CDR3 sequence: CASSPSRREQYF. For the CDR3, the DNA is TGTGCCAGCAGCCCGTCAAGGAGAGAGCAGTACTTC.

The chain joins TRBV11-3 to TRBJ2-5; 11 bases are shared with TRBD2. The CDR3 contains 17 residues. CDR1 and CDR2 (germline): SGHNT, YENEEA. The ends lost 4 bases at V and 4 bases at J; junction bases unmatched: 11. This chain's CDR3 is CASSSLSTSGSGETQYF. Written as DNA, the CDR3 is TGTGCCAGCAGCTCCCTCAGCACTAGCGGGAGCGGAGAGACCCAGTACTTC.

The CDR3 nucleotides are TGTGCTAGTGGCTCCCGACCTCTGCGGGATGAGCAGTTCTTC. This encodes CASGSRPLRDEQFF. This chain joins TRBV12-5 and TRBJ2-1; tentatively, D is TRBD2 (5 bases). The CDR3 contains 14 residues. Trimming took off 6 bases at V and 8 bases at J, with 17 bases between the two ends. Germline CDR1 and CDR2: LGHNT and FRNRAP. Full variable domain (rest looked up from reference TRBV12-5 and TRBJ2-1): DARVTQTPRHKVTEMGQEVTMRCQPILGHNTVFWYRQTMMQGLELLAYFRNRAPLDDSGMPKDRFSAEMPDATLATLKIQPSEPRDSAVYFCASGSRPLRDEQFFGPGTRLTVL.

This clonotype came up a few times. The rearrangement links TRBV6-5 to TRBJ1-1, with D unclear. CDR1 is MNHEY, CDR2 SVGAGI, per germline. Trimming pared 0 bases from V and 7 bases from J, leaving 6 bases between. This CDR3 contains 12 residues. CDR3 sequence reads: CASSYSGNEAFF. The CDR3 region has the DNA TGTGCCAGCAGTTACTCAGGGAATGAAGCTTTCTTT.

The rearrangement uses TRBV20-1 and TRBJ2-2; TRBD2 aligns across 9 bases. The V gene's germline CDR1 is DFQATT and CDR2 SNEGSKA (reference sequence). The V and J ends lost 0 bases and 6 bases, in that order; junction bases with no gene match: 11. The CDR3 totals 17 residues. The CDR3 DNA is TGCAGTGCTAGAGACCTGGGCGGGAGGGGGTCCGCCGGGGAGCTGTTTTTT. Protein: CSARDLGGRGSAGELFF.

This clonotype was recorded once. V usage is TRBV20-1 and J usage is TRBJ2-7, with D perhaps assigned TRBD1 or TRBD2 (5 bases each). There are 14 residues in the CDR3. V was clipped by 4 bases and J by 3 bases, with 16 bases between them. The V gene's germline CDR1 is DFQATT and CDR2 SNEGSKA (reference sequence). The CDR3 reads CSATRGAVNYEQYF. The CDR3 nucleotides are TGCAGTGCTACCCGAGGGGCAGTAAACTACGAGCAGTACTTC.

V gene TRBV20-1 combines with J gene TRBJ2-7, with D perhaps matching TRBD2 (5 bases). V lost 1 base, J lost 3 bases, and 10 bases lay in between. Germline V gives CDR1 DFQATT, CDR2 SNEGSKA (reference sequence). There are 13 residues in the CDR3. The CDR3 sequence is CSARVHAGYEQYF. CDR3 nucleotide sequence: TGCAGTGCTAGAGTACATGCGGGCTACGAGCAGTACTTC.

This clonotype was seen only a few times. The CDR3 coding sequence is TGTGCCAGCAGTTCCAGGGAGGACTATGGCTACACCTTC. Amino acid sequence: CASSSREDYGYTF. This sequence joins TRBV6-5 and TRBJ1-2; D might be TRBD1 (5 bases). V dropped 4 bases and J dropped 3 bases, with 9 bases sitting between them. CDR1 is MNHEY, CDR2 SVGAGI, per germline. The CDR3 loop spans 13 amino acids.

The rearrangement links TRBV7-9 to TRBJ1-1; D uncertain. From germline, CDR1 is SEHNR and CDR2 FQNEAQ (reference sequence). V lost 5 bases and J 10 bases, leaving 14 bases between the germline ends. The CDR3 consists of 12 residues. CDR3 DNA: TGTGCCAGCAGCCCAAGTGCGGTCGGAGCTTTCTTT. Protein: CASSPSAVGAFF.

The rearrangement joins TRBV6-1 to TRBJ2-1; 14 nucleotides agree with TRBD2. CDR1 is MNHNS, CDR2 SASEGT, per germline. This CDR3 is built from 17 residues. Trimming took 6 bases from V and 8 from J; bases not matched to a gene: 12. CDR3 nucleotide sequence: TGTGCCAGCAGCGCAAGGACTAGCGGGGGGTCGGTTTATGAGCAGTTCTTC. Translated, it gives CASSARTSGGSVYEQFF.